Listed here is a single T cell receptor (beta chain). Its antigen remains unidentified. Healthy bone marrow donors made up the cohort. These data come from a study of cytomegalovirus exposure and HLA in healthy donors. Broader study findings: In an earlier analysis, most TCR beta V segments were productive about 87% or about 30% of the time.

Use of 60 Vbeta and 13 Jbeta primers characterized the PCR. Repertoires were generated with immunoSEQ multiplex PCR, while TCRdb's copy carries only in-frame clones and drops some. Of 150,000 to 250,000 clones listed, around 80% were seen once; the top ten hold approximately 2.1%. CDR3 length equals 13 residues. Trimming took 6 bases from V and 3 from J, leaving 11 bases between them. Germline CDR1 and CDR2: MNHNS and SASEGT. The rearrangement uses TRBV6-1 and TRBJ2-5, with D perhaps matching TRBD2 (5 bases). The sequence was collected from a man younger than 45 in good health and CMV-seronegative. The specimen was PBMCs. The chain's CDR3 is CASRTGRKETQYF. The CDR3 nucleotides read TGTGCCAGCAGGACGGGGAGAAAAGAGACCCAGTACTTC.